This TCR beta chain was observed in a study of human T cells and chemical hapten exposure. At the level of the study: TCR yields per sample varied mostly from small pooled library volume differences.

This clonotype was detected many times. Its antigen is not known. It was the library that attached unique molecular identifiers to individual cDNA molecules. Authors' data handling: Counts of TCRs in each sample centred on a median of around 100,000 and extended from approximately 21,000 to 630,000. One entry per CDR3 protein, called by TCRdb with MiXCR from the RACE reads. The authors' filters were not applied to this entry. The sample yields over 85,000 distinct CDR3 sequences, about 8.7% seen once. V shed 3 bases and J shed 5 bases, with 16 bases lying between them. Per the germline V gene, CDR1 is KGHSH and CDR2 is LQKENI. The CDR3 has 16 amino acids. As for time point: healthy volunteer bleed at 2 weeks. Total RNA was isolated from unfractionated whole blood. Overall study results and limits: TCRs above 1 in 1000 frequency did not change with DPC sensitization.

The chain couples TRBV18 to TRBJ2-2; D is possibly TRBD2 (5 bases). The clonotype was recovered from a female donor in good health. Some clones in this sample may be carry-over from other donors' samples. Sequences were obtained from whole blood. The CDR3 coding sequence is TGTGCCAGCTCACCTCCAATAGCGTTCGGTACCGGGGAGCTGTTTTTT. It codes for CASSPPIAFGTGELFF.